What follows are 20 T cell receptor beta chains derived from one specimen sequenced in a study of cytomegalovirus exposure and HLA in healthy donors. Primers: 60 Vbeta forward and 13 Jbeta reverse. Method: immunoSEQ multiplex PCR; TCRdb's copy keeps in-frame clones and lacks some. This sample yields some 160,000 clones, of which approximately 84% are seen a single time; over 2% belongs to the top ten. Sequencing was carried out using PBMCs. The receptors derive from a young man in good health and CMV-seropositive.

The chain combines TRBV5-4 with TRBJ2-2, with 7 nucleotides matching TRBD2. The CDR3 has 15 amino acids. The J segment lost 6 bases and the V segment lost 0 bases, leaving 5 bases of the junction unmatched. CDR1 and CDR2 (germline): SGHNT, YYREEE (reference sequence). CDR3 in DNA: TGTGCCAGCAGCTTGGGACTAGCAAGTCCCGGGGAGCTGTTTTTT. Protein sequence: CASSLGLASPGELFF. The full variable domain, completed using reference TRBV5-4 and TRBJ2-2, is ETGVTQSPTHLIKTRGQQVTLRCSSQSGHNTVSWYQQALGQGPQFIFQYYREEENGRGNFPPRFSGLQFPNYSSELNVNALELDDSALYLCASSLGLASPGELFFGEGSRLTVL.

This chain connects TRBV11-2 to TRBJ1-1; 7 bases fit TRBD1. The germline gives CDR1 SGHAT, CDR2 FQNNGV. V shed 2 bases and J 3 bases; nucleotides not matched to a gene: 9. There are 16 residues in the CDR3. The CDR3, as DNA: TGTGCCAGCAGCTTAATTCGGGACAGACGGGACACTGAAGCTTTCTTT. It codes for CASSLIRDRRDTEAFF.

The rearrangement links TRBV6-5 to TRBJ2-7, with D possibly matching TRBD1 (5 bases). CDR1 is MNHEY and CDR2 is SVGAGI in the germline V gene. This CDR3 spans 15 amino acids. V lost 0 bases and J lost 3, with 12 bases in between. In DNA form, the CDR3 reads TGTGCCAGCAGTTACTCCGGACACCCAGGCTACGAGCAGTACGTC. Protein: CASSYSGHPGYEQYV.

This clone was observed a single time. The chain employs TRBV28 and TRBJ2-1; 7 nucleotides agree with TRBD2. The length of the CDR3 is 16 residues. The V segment lost 4 bases and the J segment 0 bases; nucleotides outside the gene matches: 6. Germline CDR1 is MDHEN and CDR2 is SYDVKM. CDR3 DNA: TGTGCCAGCAGTTCCCCTAGCGGACGCTCCTACAATGAGCAGTTCTTC. As protein: CASSSPSGRSYNEQFF.

This clone was recorded only once. This chain joins TRBV2 and TRBJ1-5; tentatively, D is TRBD1 (6 bases). This CDR3 spans 14 amino acids. The germline gives CDR1 SNHLY, CDR2 FYNNEI. V was cut by 4 bases and J by 4 bases, with 11 bases left in between. CDR3 region: CASSVRTENQPQHF. CDR3 nucleotides: TGTGCCAGCAGTGTTAGGACAGAGAATCAGCCCCAGCATTTT.

About this clone: One junction end disagrees with the germline gene, perhaps due to a read error. The rearrangement joins TRBV7-7 to TRBJ1-2; D is possibly TRBD1 (5 bases). This CDR3 is built from 13 residues. Germline V gives CDR1 SSHAT, CDR2 FNYEAQ (reference sequence). CDR3 sequence (DNA): TGTGCTAGCAGCTTCGACAGTGACTATGGCTACACCTTC. Its protein is CASSFDSDYGYTF.

This clone came up once. This chain uses TRBV7-9 with TRBJ2-4, with D unclear. The V and J ends lost 3 bases and 7 bases respectively, with 7 bases between them. Looked up from germline, CDR1 is SEHNR and CDR2 is FQNEAQ (reference sequence). This CDR3 is built from 12 residues. CDR3 sequence (DNA): TGTGCCAGCAGCTTCGCAGGCAACATTCAGTACTTC. This translates into CASSFAGNIQYF.

The chain couples TRBV7-9 to TRBJ2-5, with 7 bases aligning to TRBD2. V gave up 2 bases and J gave up 2 bases; unmatched junction bases: 5. This CDR3 is 15 amino acids long. Per the germline V gene, CDR1 is SEHNR and CDR2 is FQNEAQ (reference sequence). The CDR3 spells CASSLYLGLQETQYF. The CDR3 DNA sequence: TGTGCCAGCAGCTTATACCTGGGACTACAAGAGACCCAGTACTTC.

This chain joins TRBV2 and TRBJ2-7; D possibly corresponds to TRBD2 (5 bases). Germline lookup yields CDR1 SNHLY and CDR2 FYNNEI. The CDR3 is 13 amino acids. Trimming removed 4 bases from V and 7 bases from J, with 14 bases in between. DNA of the CDR3: TGTGCCAGCAGTGTACCCCCCGGGAATGAGCAGTACGTC. Encoded protein: CASSVPPGNEQYV.

On this clone: At one end the junction does not follow the germline gene, possibly because of a read error. The V and J genes are TRBV7-9 and TRBJ1-4, with 7 bases matching TRBD1. The length of the CDR3 is 13 residues. Germline V gene data show CDR1 as SEHNR and CDR2 as FQNEAQ (reference sequence). In nucleotides, the CDR3 is TGTTCCAGCAGGGCCGGGACAGTCGAAAAACTGTTTTTT. Amino acids: CSSRAGTVEKLFF.

This chain's CDR3 is CASSPLAGGGEEQFF. The CDR3 DNA sequence: TGTGCCAGCTCACCACTAGCGGGAGGGGGAGAAGAGCAGTTCTTC. This chain uses TRBV18 with TRBJ2-1; 11 bases are shared with TRBD2. Looked up from germline, CDR1 is KGHSH and CDR2 is LQKENI. J lost 10 bases, V lost 1 base, and 6 bases had no gene match. This CDR3 spans 15 amino acids.

The rearrangement links TRBV11-2 to TRBJ1-4; possibly TRBD1 for D (5 bases). V was cut by 3 bases and J by 8 bases, with 10 bases left in between. This CDR3 has 13 amino acids. The germline gives CDR1 SGHAT, CDR2 FQNNGV. DNA of the CDR3: TGTGCCAGCAGCTTCAGGGTAGGAGAAAAACTGTTTTTT. Residues: CASSFRVGEKLFF.

The rearrangement joins TRBV5-4 to TRBJ2-3, with 16 nucleotides matching TRBD2. The CDR3 has 19 residues. The ends lost 4 bases at V and 3 bases at J; junction bases unmatched: 11. The germline V gene encodes CDR1 SGHNT and CDR2 YYREEE (reference sequence). CDR3 in amino acids: CASSPGLAGGPGVTDTQYF. The CDR3 bases are TGTGCCAGCAGCCCGGGACTAGCGGGAGGGCCTGGGGTGACAGATACGCAGTATTTT.

The CDR3 coding sequence is TGTGCCAGCAGTTTAATGTTGTGGGGGGACACTGAAGCTTTCTTT. It specifies CASSLMLWGDTEAFF. The rearrangement uses TRBV28 and TRBJ1-1, with a possible D match to TRBD1 (5 bases). V shed 2 bases and J shed 3 bases, with 13 bases lying between them. The CDR3 contains 15 residues. In germline, CDR1 is MDHEN, CDR2 SYDVKM.

V and J are TRBV9 and TRBJ2-5; TRBD1 agrees at 8 bases. Germline trimming cut 4 bases from V and 4 bases from J; bases unmatched to any gene: 9. CDR3 length equals 15 residues. From germline, CDR1 is SGDLS and CDR2 YYNGEE. The chain's CDR3 is CASSPRTGRGETQYF. DNA for the CDR3: TGTGCCAGCAGCCCAAGGACAGGGCGGGGAGAGACCCAGTACTTC. The full variable domain, its missing parts supplied by reference TRBV9 and TRBJ2-5, is DSGVTQTPKHLITATGQRVTLRCSPRSGDLSVYWYQQSLDQGLQFLIQYYNGEERAKGNILERFSAQQFPDLHSELNLSSLELGDSALYFCASSPRTGRGETQYFGPGTRLLVL.

This chain uses TRBV7-6 with TRBJ1-1, with D perhaps TRBD1 (6 bases). The germline CDR1 and CDR2 sequences are SGHVS and FNYEAQ. V lost 4 bases and J lost 1, with 16 bases in between. There are 16 residues in the CDR3. CDR3 bases: TGTGCCAGCAGCTCGTTACGGACAGACACGAACACTGAAGCTTTCTTT. It yields the protein CASSSLRTDTNTEAFF.

The chain recombines TRBV27 with TRBJ2-1; TRBD2 matches 8 bases. The CDR3 has 17 residues. Trimming removed 1 base from V and 2 bases from J; junction bases left unmatched: 7. Germline loops: CDR1 MNHEY, CDR2 SMNVEV (reference sequence). CDR3 sequence: CASSLLGTSGPYNEQFF. CDR3 nucleotides: TGTGCCAGCAGTTTATTGGGAACTAGCGGACCCTACAATGAGCAGTTCTTC.

This rearrangement joins TRBV29-1 to TRBJ2-3; 11 bases fit TRBD1. CDR1 is SQVTM and CDR2 is ANQGSEA in the germline V gene. The CDR3 extends over 16 amino acids. V trimming: 8 bases; J trimming: 1 base; junction bases outside the gene matches: 11. CDR3 loop: CSLRTGGVSGTDTQYF. DNA for the CDR3: TGCAGCCTCCGGACAGGGGGCGTTTCCGGCACAGATACGCAGTATTTT.

As for this clone: One junction end disagrees with the germline gene, perhaps due to a read error. V is TRBV7-9 and J is TRBJ2-7, with 10 bases identical to TRBD2. This CDR3 is 15 amino acids long. CDR1 SEHNR and CDR2 FQNEAQ come from the germline V gene (reference sequence). The CDR3 nucleotides read TGTTCCAGCAGCTCAAGGACTAGCGGAGCCTACGAGCAGTACTTC. Its translation is CSSSSRTSGAYEQYF.

V is TRBV5-1 and J is TRBJ2-1; 10 bases fit TRBD2. The CDR3 runs to 17 residues. The germline CDR1 and CDR2 sequences are SGHRS and YFSETQ. V lost 4 bases, J lost 3 bases, and 10 bases stayed unmatched. CDR3 region: CASSQTGTSDGYNEQFF. DNA for the CDR3: TGCGCCAGCAGCCAAACCGGGACTAGCGATGGCTACAATGAGCAGTTCTTC.